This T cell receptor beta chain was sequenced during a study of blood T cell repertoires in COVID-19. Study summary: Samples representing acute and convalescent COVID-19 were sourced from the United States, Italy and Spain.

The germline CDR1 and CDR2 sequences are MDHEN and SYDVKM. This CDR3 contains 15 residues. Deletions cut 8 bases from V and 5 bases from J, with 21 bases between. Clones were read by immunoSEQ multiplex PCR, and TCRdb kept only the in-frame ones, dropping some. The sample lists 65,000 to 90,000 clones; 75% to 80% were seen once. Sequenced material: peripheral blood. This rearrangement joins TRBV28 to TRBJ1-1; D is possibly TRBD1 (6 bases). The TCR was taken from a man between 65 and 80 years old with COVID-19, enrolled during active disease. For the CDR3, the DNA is TGTGCCAGCCGAACCCCCGACAGGATGGGTACTGAAGCTTTCTTT. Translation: CASRTPDRMGTEAFF.